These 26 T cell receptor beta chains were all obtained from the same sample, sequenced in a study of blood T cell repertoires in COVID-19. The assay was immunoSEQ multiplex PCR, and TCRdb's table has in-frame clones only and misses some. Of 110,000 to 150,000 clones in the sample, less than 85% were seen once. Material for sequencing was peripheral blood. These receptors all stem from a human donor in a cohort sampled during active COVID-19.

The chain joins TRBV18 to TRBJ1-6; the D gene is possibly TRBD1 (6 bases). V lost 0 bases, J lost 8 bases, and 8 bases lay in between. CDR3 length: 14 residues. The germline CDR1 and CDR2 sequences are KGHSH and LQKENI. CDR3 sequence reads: CASSPPTGYSPLHF. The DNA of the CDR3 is TGTGCCAGCTCACCACCGACAGGATATTCACCCCTCCACTTT.

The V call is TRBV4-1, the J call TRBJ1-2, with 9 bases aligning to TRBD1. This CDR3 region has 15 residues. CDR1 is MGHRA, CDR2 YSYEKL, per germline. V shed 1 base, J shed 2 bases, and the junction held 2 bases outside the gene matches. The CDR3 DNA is TGCGCCAGCAGCCAAGTTGGACAGGGGAACTATGGCTACACCTTC. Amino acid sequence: CASSQVGQGNYGYTF.

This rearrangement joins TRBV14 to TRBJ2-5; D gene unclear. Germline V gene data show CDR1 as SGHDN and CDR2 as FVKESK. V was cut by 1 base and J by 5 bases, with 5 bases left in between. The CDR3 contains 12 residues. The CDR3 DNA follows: TGTGCCAGCAGCCAAGCCCGGGAGACCCAGTACTTC. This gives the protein CASSQARETQYF.

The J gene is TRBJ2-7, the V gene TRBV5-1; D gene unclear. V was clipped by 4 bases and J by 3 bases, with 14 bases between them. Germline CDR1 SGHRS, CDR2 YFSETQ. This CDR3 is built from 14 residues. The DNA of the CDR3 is TGCGCCAGCAGCCCCCGGGTTTCGGGCTACGAGCAGTACTTC. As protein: CASSPRVSGYEQYF.

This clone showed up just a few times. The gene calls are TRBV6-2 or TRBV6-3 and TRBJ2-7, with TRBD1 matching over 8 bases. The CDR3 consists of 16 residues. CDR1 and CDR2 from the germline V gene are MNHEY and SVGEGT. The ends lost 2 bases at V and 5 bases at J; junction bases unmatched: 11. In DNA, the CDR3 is TGTGCCAGCAGTTACGGGGGGCCCGGGACAGGTAACGAGCAGTACTTC. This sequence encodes CASSYGGPGTGNEQYF.

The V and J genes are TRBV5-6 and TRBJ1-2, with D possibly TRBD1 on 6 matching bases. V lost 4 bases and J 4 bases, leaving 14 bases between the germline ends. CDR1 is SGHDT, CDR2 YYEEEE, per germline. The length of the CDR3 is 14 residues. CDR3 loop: CASSPGQKSYGYTF. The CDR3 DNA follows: TGTGCCAGCAGCCCCGGACAGAAGAGCTATGGCTACACCTTC.

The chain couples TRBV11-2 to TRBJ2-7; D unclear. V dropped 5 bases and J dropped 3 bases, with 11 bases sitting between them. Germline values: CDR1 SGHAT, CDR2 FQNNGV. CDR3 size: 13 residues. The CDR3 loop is CASSPSQFYEQYF. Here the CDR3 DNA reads TGTGCCAGCAGCCCATCTCAGTTCTACGAGCAGTACTTC.

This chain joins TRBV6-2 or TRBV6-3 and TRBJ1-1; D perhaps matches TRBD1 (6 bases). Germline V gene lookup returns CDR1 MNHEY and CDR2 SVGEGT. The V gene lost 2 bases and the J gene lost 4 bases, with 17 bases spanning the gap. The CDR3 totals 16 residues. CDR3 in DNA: TGTGCCAGCAGTTACGCGGGGGCGCCGCTGACCACTGAAGCTTTCTTT. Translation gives CASSYAGAPLTTEAFF.

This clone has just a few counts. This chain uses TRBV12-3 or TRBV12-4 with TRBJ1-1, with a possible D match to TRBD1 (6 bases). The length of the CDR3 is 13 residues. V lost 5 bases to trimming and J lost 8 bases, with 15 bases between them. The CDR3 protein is CASSLNRASEAFF. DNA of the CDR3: TGTGCCAGCAGTCTGAACAGGGCATCAGAAGCTTTCTTT.

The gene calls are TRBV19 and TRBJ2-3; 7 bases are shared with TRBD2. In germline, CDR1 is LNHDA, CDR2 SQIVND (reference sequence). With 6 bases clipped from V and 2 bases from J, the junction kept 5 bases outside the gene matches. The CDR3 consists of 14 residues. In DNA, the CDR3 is TGTGCCAGTAGCCCTAGCGGATACACAGATACGCAGTATTTT. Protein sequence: CASSPSGYTDTQYF.

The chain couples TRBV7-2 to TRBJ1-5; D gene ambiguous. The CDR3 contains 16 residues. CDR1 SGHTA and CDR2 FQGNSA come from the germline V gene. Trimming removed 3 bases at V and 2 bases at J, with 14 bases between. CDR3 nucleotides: TGTGCCAGCAGCTTCGCCCCAATACGGGGCAATCAGCCCCAGCATTTT. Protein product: CASSFAPIRGNQPQHF.

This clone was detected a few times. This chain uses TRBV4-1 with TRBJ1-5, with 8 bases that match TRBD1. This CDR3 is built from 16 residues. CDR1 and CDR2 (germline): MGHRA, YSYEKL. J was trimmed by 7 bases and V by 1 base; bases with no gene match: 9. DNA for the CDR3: TGCGCCAGCAGCCAAGCCCCCGCCAGGGGGCCCCAGCCCCAGCATTTT. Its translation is CASSQAPARGPQPQHF.

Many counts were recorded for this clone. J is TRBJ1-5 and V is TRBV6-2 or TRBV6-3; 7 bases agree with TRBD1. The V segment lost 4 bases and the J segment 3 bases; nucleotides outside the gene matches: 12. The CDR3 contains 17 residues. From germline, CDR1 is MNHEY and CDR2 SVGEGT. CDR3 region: CASSSAPGTENNQPQHF. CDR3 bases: TGTGCCAGCAGTTCAGCCCCGGGGACAGAGAACAATCAGCCCCAGCATTTT.

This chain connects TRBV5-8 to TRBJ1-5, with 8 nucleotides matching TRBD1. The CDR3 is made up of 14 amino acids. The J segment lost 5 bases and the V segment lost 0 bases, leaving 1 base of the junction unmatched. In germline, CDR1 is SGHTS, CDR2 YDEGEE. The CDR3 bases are TGTGCCAGCAGCTTGGGGGACAGGTATCAGCCCCAGCATTTT. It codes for CASSLGDRYQPQHF.

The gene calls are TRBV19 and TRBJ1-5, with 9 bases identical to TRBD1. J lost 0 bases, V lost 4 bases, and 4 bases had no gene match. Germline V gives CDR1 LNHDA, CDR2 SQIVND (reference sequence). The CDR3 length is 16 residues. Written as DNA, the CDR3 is TGTGCCAGTAGTAGGATACAGGGGGCTAGCAATCAGCCCCAGCATTTT. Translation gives CASSRIQGASNQPQHF.

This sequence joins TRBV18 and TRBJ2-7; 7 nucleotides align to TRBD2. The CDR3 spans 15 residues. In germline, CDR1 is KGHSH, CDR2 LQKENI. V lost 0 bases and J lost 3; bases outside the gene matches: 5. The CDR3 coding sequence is TGTGCCAGCTCACCACCTTCGGCGGGGGTCTACGAGCAGTACTTC. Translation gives CASSPPSAGVYEQYF.

The CDR3 DNA reads as TGCGCCAGCAGGAAGGAAGGGACAGAGTTGACCGGGGAGCTGTTTTTT. Protein sequence: CASRKEGTELTGELFF. The chain is built from TRBV5-1 and TRBJ2-2, with 7 nucleotides matching TRBD1. V shed 5 bases and J 5 bases; nucleotides not matched to a gene: 12. From germline, CDR1 is SGHRS and CDR2 YFSETQ. The CDR3 extends over 16 amino acids.

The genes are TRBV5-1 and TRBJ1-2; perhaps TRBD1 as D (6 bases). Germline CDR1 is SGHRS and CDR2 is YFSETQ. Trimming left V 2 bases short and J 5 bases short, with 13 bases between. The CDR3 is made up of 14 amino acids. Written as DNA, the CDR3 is TGCGCCAGCAGCTTAGGGGGACAAGGTTATGGCTACACCTTC. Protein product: CASSLGGQGYGYTF.

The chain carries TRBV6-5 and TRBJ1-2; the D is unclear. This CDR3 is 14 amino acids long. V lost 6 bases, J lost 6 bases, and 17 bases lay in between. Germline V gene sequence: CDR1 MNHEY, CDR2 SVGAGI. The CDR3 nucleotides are TGTGCCAGCAGCCGCCGGAGTCTTACCGATGGCTACACCTTC. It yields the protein CASSRRSLTDGYTF.

The CDR3 DNA sequence: TGTGCCAGCAGCTGGGACAGGGATAGGGAAGCTTTCTTT. Translating gives CASSWDRDREAFF. The chain joins TRBV13 to TRBJ1-1, with 9 positions matching TRBD1. CDR1 PRHDT and CDR2 FYEKMQ come from the germline V gene (reference sequence). The CDR3 totals 13 residues. V was pared by 4 bases and J by 8 bases, with 5 bases of the junction left unmatched.

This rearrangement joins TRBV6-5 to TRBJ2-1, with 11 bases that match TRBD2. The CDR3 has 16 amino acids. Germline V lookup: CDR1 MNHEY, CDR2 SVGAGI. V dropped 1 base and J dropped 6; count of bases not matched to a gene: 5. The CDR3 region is CASSYLSSGGLNEQFF. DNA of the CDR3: TGTGCCAGCAGTTACTTATCTAGCGGGGGGCTCAATGAGCAGTTCTTC.

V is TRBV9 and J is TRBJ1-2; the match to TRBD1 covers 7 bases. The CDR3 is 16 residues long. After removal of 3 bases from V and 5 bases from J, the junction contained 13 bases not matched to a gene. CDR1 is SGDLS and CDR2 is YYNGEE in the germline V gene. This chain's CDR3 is CASSAGHRGSGYGYTF. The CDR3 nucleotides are TGTGCCAGCAGCGCCGGACACAGGGGATCAGGGTATGGCTACACCTTC.

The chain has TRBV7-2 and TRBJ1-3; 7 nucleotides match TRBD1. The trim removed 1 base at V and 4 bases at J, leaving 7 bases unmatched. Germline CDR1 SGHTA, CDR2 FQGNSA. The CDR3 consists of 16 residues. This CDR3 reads CASSLVLDRLGNTIYF. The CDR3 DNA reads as TGTGCCAGCAGCTTAGTCTTGGACAGGCTAGGAAACACCATATATTTT.

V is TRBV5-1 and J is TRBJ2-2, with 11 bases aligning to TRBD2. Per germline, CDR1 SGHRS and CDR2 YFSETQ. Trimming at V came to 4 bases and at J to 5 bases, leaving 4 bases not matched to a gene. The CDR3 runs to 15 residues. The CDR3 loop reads CASSPGTSGTGELFF. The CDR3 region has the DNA TGCGCCAGCAGCCCCGGGACTAGCGGTACCGGGGAGCTGTTTTTT.

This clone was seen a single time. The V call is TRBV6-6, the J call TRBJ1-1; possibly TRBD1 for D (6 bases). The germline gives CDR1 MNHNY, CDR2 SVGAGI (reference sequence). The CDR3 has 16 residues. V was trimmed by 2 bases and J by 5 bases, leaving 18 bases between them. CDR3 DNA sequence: TGTGCCAGCAGTTACAGAGGCAGGGGTAGGATTACTGAAGCTTTCTTT. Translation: CASSYRGRGRITEAFF.

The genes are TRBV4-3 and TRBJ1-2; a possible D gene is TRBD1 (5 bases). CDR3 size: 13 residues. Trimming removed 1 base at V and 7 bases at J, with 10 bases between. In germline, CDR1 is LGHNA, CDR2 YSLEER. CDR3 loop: CASSQGGYSGYTF. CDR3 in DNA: TGCGCCAGCAGCCAAGGGGGCTACAGTGGCTACACCTTC.